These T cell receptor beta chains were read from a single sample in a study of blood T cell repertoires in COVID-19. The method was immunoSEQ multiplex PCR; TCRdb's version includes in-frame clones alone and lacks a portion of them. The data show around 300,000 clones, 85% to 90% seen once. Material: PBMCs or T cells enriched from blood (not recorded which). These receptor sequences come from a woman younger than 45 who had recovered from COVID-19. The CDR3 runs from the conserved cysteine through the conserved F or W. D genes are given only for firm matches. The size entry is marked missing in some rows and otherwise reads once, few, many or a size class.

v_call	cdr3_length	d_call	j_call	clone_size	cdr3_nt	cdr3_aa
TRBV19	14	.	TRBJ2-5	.	TGTGCCAGTAGTATAATGGCGGGACAAGAGACCCAGTACTTC	CASSIMAGQETQYF
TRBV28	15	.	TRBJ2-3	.	TGTGCCAGCAGTTTAGCCCGGGTCAGCACAGATACGCAGTATTTT	CASSLARVSTDTQYF
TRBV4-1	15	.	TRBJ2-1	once	TGCGCCAGCAGCCAAGACAGGGGAGATTACAATGAGCAGTTCTTC	CASSQDRGDYNEQFF
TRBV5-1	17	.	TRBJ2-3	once	TGCGCCAGCAGCTTGGCCCCGGGACTGGCTGGCACAGATACGCAGTATTTT	CASSLAPGLAGTDTQYF
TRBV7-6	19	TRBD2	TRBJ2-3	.	TGTGCCAGCAGCTTAGATCGCCTAGCGGGAGAGGGCGGCACAGATACGCAGTATTTT	CASSLDRLAGEGGTDTQYF
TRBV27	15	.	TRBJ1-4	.	TGTGCCAGCAGCGGGGGGATGCCAACTAATGAAAAACTGTTTTTT	CASSGGMPTNEKLFF
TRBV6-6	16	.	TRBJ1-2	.	TGTGCCAGCAGTTACTCACAGGGTTTCGGTCCGTATGGCTACACCTTC	CASSYSQGFGPYGYTF
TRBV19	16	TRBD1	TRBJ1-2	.	TGTGCCAGTAGTATGCGGCGGGACAGAACTAACTATGGCTACACCTTC	CASSMRRDRTNYGYTF
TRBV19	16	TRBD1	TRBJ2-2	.	TGTGCCAGTAGTATTTTAGGACAGGGCAACACCGGGGAGCTGTTTTTT	CASSILGQGNTGELFF
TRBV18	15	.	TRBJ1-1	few	TGTGCCAGCTCACTGCTGGACAACAAGAACACTGAAGCTTTCTTT	CASSLLDNKNTEAFF
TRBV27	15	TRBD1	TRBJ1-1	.	TGTGCCAGCAGTTGGGAAGGGGGCTCCAACACTGAAGCTTTCTTT	CASSWEGGSNTEAFF
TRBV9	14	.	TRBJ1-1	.	TGTGCCAGCAGCCCCGGGGGCGGGAGGACTGAAGCTTTCTTT	CASSPGGGRTEAFF
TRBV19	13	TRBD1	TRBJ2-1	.	TGTGCCAGTAGTATCGACAGGGCCAATGAGCAGTTCTTC	CASSIDRANEQFF
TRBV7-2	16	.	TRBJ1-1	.	TGTGCCAGCAGCTTAGCGTTTGGAGGGAATAGATCTGAAGCTTTCTTT	CASSLAFGGNRSEAFF
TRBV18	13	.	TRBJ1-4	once	TGTGCCAGCTCACCGGACAGCGAGGAAAAACTGTTTTTT	CASSPDSEEKLFF
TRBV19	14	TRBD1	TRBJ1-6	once	TGTGCCAGTAGGAGCCTCACAGGGGGCTCACCCCTCCACTTT	CASRSLTGGSPLHF
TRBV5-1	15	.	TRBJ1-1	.	TGCGCCAGCAGCGGTCAGGGGCCGTCGACCACTGAAGCTTTCTTT	CASSGQGPSTTEAFF
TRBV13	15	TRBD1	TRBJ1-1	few	TGTGCCAGCAGCCCCGGGGGACAGGGGAACACTGAAGCTTTCTTT	CASSPGGQGNTEAFF
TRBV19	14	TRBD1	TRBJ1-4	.	TGTGCCAGTAGTAGGACAGGGAACGCGGAAAAACTGTTTTTT	CASSRTGNAEKLFF
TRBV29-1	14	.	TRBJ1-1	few	TGCAGCGTTGGGGTGACAGGTGAGCGGACTGAAGCTTTCTTT	CSVGVTGERTEAFF
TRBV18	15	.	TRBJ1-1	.	TGTGCCAGCTCACCATTGGCAGGGGTGAACACTGAAGCTTTCTTT	CASSPLAGVNTEAFF
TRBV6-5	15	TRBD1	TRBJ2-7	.	TGTGCCAGCAGTTACTCCGGGACAGGGGACTACGAGCAGTACTTC	CASSYSGTGDYEQYF
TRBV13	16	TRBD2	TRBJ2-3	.	TGTGCCAGCAGCTTATATACTAGCGGGAGAACAGATACGCAGTATTTT	CASSLYTSGRTDTQYF
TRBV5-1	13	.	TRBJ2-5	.	TGCGCCAGCAGCTTGGGGGCCCAAGAGACCCAGTACTTC	CASSLGAQETQYF
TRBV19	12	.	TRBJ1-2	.	TGTGCCAGTAGTTCCCATCCAAAAGGCTACACCTTC	CASSSHPKGYTF
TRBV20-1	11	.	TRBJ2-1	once	TGCAGTGCGCGGGCATACAATGAGCAGTTCTTC	CSARAYNEQFF
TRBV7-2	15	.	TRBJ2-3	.	TGTGCCAGCAGCTTAACAGGGGAGGGCACAGATACGCAGTATTTT	CASSLTGEGTDTQYF
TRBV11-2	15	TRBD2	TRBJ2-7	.	TGTGCCAGCAGCGCGCCGGGACTAGCGGTGGGGGAGCAGTACTTC	CASSAPGLAVGEQYF
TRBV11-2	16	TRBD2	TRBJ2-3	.	TGTGCCAGCAGCCTCAGCGGGAACCCGAGCACAGATACGCAGTATTTT	CASSLSGNPSTDTQYF
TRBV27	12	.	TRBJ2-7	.	TGTGCCAGCAGTTTGTTGGGCCACGAGCAGTACTTC	CASSLLGHEQYF
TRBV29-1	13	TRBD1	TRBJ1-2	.	TGCAGCGTTGAGGGGCAGGACAGGGGTGGCTACACCTTC	CSVEGQDRGGYTF
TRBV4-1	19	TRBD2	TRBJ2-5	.	TGCGCCAGCAGCCAAACAGAAGCGGGAGGATTAGGGGGCCAAGAGACCCAGTACTTC	CASSQTEAGGLGGQETQYF
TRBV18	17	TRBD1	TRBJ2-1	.	TGTGCCAGCTCCCCTACCGGGACAGGCGGCTCCTACAATGAGCAGTTCTTC	CASSPTGTGGSYNEQFF
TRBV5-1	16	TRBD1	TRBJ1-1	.	TGCGCCAGCAAAAGTCGGGGCGACAGGGTGAACACTGAAGCTTTCTTT	CASKSRGDRVNTEAFF
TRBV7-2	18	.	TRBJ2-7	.	TGTGCCAGCAGCCCCCGGGTGGGAGGATCCTTGGAGCATTACGAGCAGTACTTC	CASSPRVGGSLEHYEQYF
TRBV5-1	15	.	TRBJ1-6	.	TGCGCCAGCAGCTTGGCAGGGGCAGGTAATTCACCCCTCCACTTT	CASSLAGAGNSPLHF
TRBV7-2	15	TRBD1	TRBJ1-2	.	TGTGCCAGCAGCTTTTTCCGCGGGACAGGGGTTGGCTACACCTTC	CASSFFRGTGVGYTF
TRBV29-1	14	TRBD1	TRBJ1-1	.	TGCAGCGTTGCCATCGGGACAGGTTACACTGAAGCTTTCTTT	CSVAIGTGYTEAFF
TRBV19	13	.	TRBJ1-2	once	TGTGCCAGTAGTACCCCCTTTAACTATGGCTACACCTTC	CASSTPFNYGYTF